This entry lists 15 T cell receptor beta chains sequenced from one sample in a study of Ad26.COV2.S vaccination and SARS-CoV-2 variants. Assay used: immunoSEQ multiplex PCR; TCRdb lists only in-frame clones, some missing. The data show under 400,000 clones, roughly 84% seen once. The treatment: around 19 received Ad26.COV2.S at low or high dose, single or two shots; about 5 received placebo; per-sample allocation not given. Sampling happened 63 days after the first vaccine or placebo injection. The sample here was peripheral blood, taken in a trial of Ad26.COV2.S vaccine versus placebo. These receptors were obtained from a person aged 18-60 years who received the Ad26.COV2.S COVID-19 vaccine or a placebo.

As regards this clone: One end of the junction is discordant with germline, which a read error may explain. The J gene is TRBJ2-5, the V gene TRBV7-6, with 8 bases aligning to TRBD2. The CDR3 loop spans 15 amino acids. Germline lookup yields CDR1 SGHVS and CDR2 FNYEAQ. The CDR3 is CANSPIRQRGETQYF. In DNA, the CDR3 is TGTGCCAACAGCCCGATCCGGCAGCGGGGGGAGACCCAGTACTTC.

The chain joins TRBV12-3 or TRBV12-4 to TRBJ1-2; D unresolved. The V end was cut by 1 base, the J end by 5 bases, with 8 bases between. This CDR3 is 13 amino acids long. The CDR3 sequence: CASSLGPGYGYTF. CDR3 in DNA: TGTGCCAGCAGTTTAGGACCGGGGTATGGCTACACCTTC.

The rearrangement links TRBV15 to TRBJ2-2; D may be TRBD1 (5 bases). Between the trimmed V and J ends, which lost 1 base and 5 bases, there was a span of 11 bases. This CDR3 has 15 amino acids. Germline CDR1 reads LNHNV; CDR2 reads YYDKDF (reference sequence). The CDR3 DNA sequence: TGTGCCACCAGCAGAGTAGGGGTCAGTACCGGGGAGCTGTTTTTT. Translated: CATSRVGVSTGELFF.

The table lists this clone with a count of one. The DNA for the CDR3 is TGCGCCAGCAGCCAGGAGAAACGGGGGAACTCCTACGAGCAGTACTTC. Protein: CASSQEKRGNSYEQYF. J is TRBJ2-7 and V is TRBV4-1, with D maybe TRBD2 (6 bases). V was cut by 3 bases and J by 0 bases, with 15 bases left in between. Looked up from germline, CDR1 is MGHRA and CDR2 is YSYEKL. CDR3 size: 16 residues.

The chain recombines TRBV4-1 with TRBJ1-3, with D possibly TRBD1 on 5 matching bases. The CDR3 contains 15 residues. Germline V CDR1 and CDR2: MGHRA, YSYEKL. The V and J ends lost 1 base and 3 bases respectively, with 10 bases between them. CDR3 loop: CASSQVGGFGNTIYF. Written as DNA, the CDR3 is TGCGCCAGCAGCCAAGTGGGGGGGTTTGGAAACACCATATATTTT.

The count of this clone is one. V and J are TRBV7-3 and TRBJ2-3; the match to TRBD1 covers 8 bases. V trimming: 5 bases; J trimming: 5 bases; junction bases outside the gene matches: 6. Germline assignment: CDR1 SGHTA and CDR2 FQGTGA. CDR3 length equals 14 residues. CDR3 bases: TGTGCCAGCAGCCCAGGACAGGGAAGAGATACGCAGTATTTT. Its translation is CASSPGQGRDTQYF. The complete variable domain, with remaining parts taken from reference TRBV7-3 and TRBJ2-3, reads GAGVSQTPSNKVTEKGKYVELRCDPISGHTALYWYRQSLGQGPEFLIYFQGTGAADDSGLPNDRFFAVRPEGSVSTLKIQRTERGDSAVYLCASSPGQGRDTQYFGPGTRLTVL.

The chain carries TRBV11-2 and TRBJ1-6; maybe TRBD1 (6 bases). This CDR3 has 15 residues. Germline CDR1 reads SGHAT; CDR2 reads FQNNGV. V was cut by 1 base and J by 8 bases, with 12 bases left in between. CDR3 amino acids: CASSLVVGGYSPLHF. Here the CDR3 DNA reads TGTGCCAGCAGCTTAGTTGTAGGGGGTTATTCACCCCTCCACTTT.

This chain links TRBV7-9 with TRBJ1-2; 7 bases align to TRBD1. V lost 6 bases and J lost 5; bases outside the gene matches: 6. The CDR3 contains 13 residues. Germline V gene sequence: CDR1 SEHNR, CDR2 FQNEAQ (reference sequence). This CDR3 is CASRTGVEYGYTF. The CDR3 bases are TGTGCCAGCAGAACAGGGGTTGAGTATGGCTACACCTTC.

This rearrangement joins TRBV3-1 (or the pseudogene TRBV3-2) to TRBJ2-5; D is tentatively TRBD1 or TRBD2 (5 bases each). Trimming cost V 6 bases and J 5 bases, with 22 bases left between them. Germline V gene sequence: CDR1 LGHDT, CDR2 YNNKEL (reference sequence). The length of the CDR3 is 16 residues. CDR3 DNA: TGTGCCAGCAGTCCAGTAGGGACGCAAAAGGGGGAGACCCAGTACTTC. It yields the protein CASSPVGTQKGETQYF.

The V gene is TRBV27, the J gene TRBJ2-7; D is unresolved. The length of the CDR3 is 14 residues. Per germline, CDR1 MNHEY and CDR2 SMNVEV (reference sequence). The V end was cut by 6 bases, the J end by 3 bases, with 15 bases between. The CDR3 protein is CASRPGGTYYEQYF. CDR3 in DNA: TGTGCCAGCAGACCCGGCGGCACATACTACGAGCAGTACTTC.

This clone was seen once. The CDR3 sequence is CASSSTGTGAYEQYF. CDR3 bases: TGTGCCAGCAGTTCTACCGGGACAGGGGCTTACGAGCAGTACTTC. V is TRBV7-2 and J is TRBJ2-7, with TRBD1 matching 10 bases. CDR3 length: 15 amino acids. In germline, CDR1 is SGHTA, CDR2 FQGNSA. J lost 4 bases, V lost 6 bases, and 9 bases had no gene match. Full variable domain (rest looked up from reference TRBV7-2 and TRBJ2-7): GAGVSQSPSNKVTEKGKDVELRCDPISGHTALYWYRQSLGQGLEFLIYFQGNSAPDKSGLPSDRFSAERTGGSVSTLTIQRTQQEDSAVYLCASSSTGTGAYEQYFGPGTRLTVT.

A single count supports this clone. This chain links TRBV20-1 with TRBJ2-5; 8 bases line up with TRBD2. Unmatched junction bases numbered 8, after V lost 3 bases and J lost 2 bases. Germline CDR1 reads DFQATT; CDR2 reads SNEGSKA (reference sequence). This CDR3 is built from 15 residues. The CDR3 region has the DNA TGCAGTGCTAGTGGTCGGGGGGGCCAACAAGAGACCCAGTACTTC. It is translated as CSASGRGGQQETQYF.

The chain has TRBV7-3 and TRBJ2-3; 10 bases agree with TRBD2. The CDR3 loop spans 15 amino acids. The trim removed 3 bases at V and 3 bases at J, leaving 3 bases unmatched. Germline V CDR1 and CDR2: SGHTA, FQGTGA. CDR3 region: CASSFGLAATDTQYF. CDR3 nucleotides: TGTGCCAGCAGCTTCGGACTAGCGGCTACAGATACGCAGTATTTT.

This rearrangement joins TRBV4-1 to TRBJ2-2; tentatively, D is TRBD2 (6 bases). The CDR3 runs to 14 residues. Germline lookup yields CDR1 MGHRA and CDR2 YSYEKL. Trimming cost V 3 bases and J 5 bases, with 10 bases left between them. CDR3 sequence reads: CASSHGTLTGELFF. CDR3 in DNA: TGCGCCAGCAGCCACGGGACTCTGACCGGGGAGCTGTTTTTT.

This clone is a singleton in its sample. The CDR3 nucleotides are TGTGCCTCCCGGGGGGCGGGGTACGAGCAGTACTTC. Residues: CASRGAGYEQYF. The chain links TRBV10-3 to TRBJ2-7; a weak D match, TRBD2 (7 bases). The CDR3 has 12 amino acids. From germline, CDR1 is ENHRY and CDR2 SYGVKD. Deletions cut 11 bases from V and 4 bases from J, with 15 bases between.